Listed below are T cell receptor beta chains from one sample, sequenced in a study of T-cell memory formation after mild COVID-19. One entry per CDR3 protein, called by TCRdb with MiXCR from the 5' RACE reads. The data contain roughly 600,000 distinct CDR3 sequences, 15% to 20% of them singletons. Material: PBMCs or a T cell subset sorted from them (not recorded which). The receptors come from an adult woman who had mild COVID-19 (a few samples of this study predate the infection). Cell type and time point are not known. Both conserved end residues are part of each CDR3. A D gene is named only where the DNA matches it firmly. Size is stated for part of the rows, as once, few or many counts, or as a class when the clone is expanded.

clone size,D gene,V gene,J gene,CDR3 protein,CDR3 DNA
few,.,TRBV27,TRBJ1-1,CASSLGPGRGNTEAFF,TGTGCCAGCAGTTTAGGCCCCGGGAGAGGGAACACTGAAGCTTTCTTT
.,TRBD1,TRBV30,TRBJ1-1,CAVDRGAFF,TGTGCTGTAGACAGGGGAGCTTTCTTT
.,TRBD2,TRBV6-2/TRBV6-3,TRBJ2-1,CASSPRVAGHYNEQFF,TGTGCCAGCAGTCCCCGGGTAGCGGGGCACTACAATGAGCAGTTCTTC
few,TRBD1,TRBV29-1,TRBJ1-1,CSVEELHRGRFEAFF,TGCAGCGTTGAAGAACTCCACAGGGGTCGGTTTGAAGCTTTCTTT
.,TRBD1,TRBV7-9,TRBJ1-2,CASSPGTVFYGYTF,TGTGCCAGCAGCCCCGGGACAGTCTTTTATGGCTACACCTTC
.,.,TRBV4-2,TRBJ2-7,CASSPGYFGEQYF,TGTGCCAGCAGCCCAGGGTATTTCGGAGAGCAGTACTTC
few,TRBD1,TRBV4-2,TRBJ2-7,CASSQDLGRGTERSYEQYF,TGTGCCAGCAGCCAAGATCTAGGGAGAGGGACAGAGAGGTCCTACGAGCAGTACTTC
few,.,TRBV7-9,TRBJ1-1,CASSLGGAGDTEAFF,TGTGCCAGCAGCCTTGGTGGGGCGGGGGACACTGAAGCTTTCTTT
.,TRBD1,TRBV30,TRBJ1-4,CAWSVQGANEKLFF,TGTGCCTGGAGTGTCCAGGGGGCTAATGAAAAACTGTTTTTT
.,.,TRBV18,TRBJ1-1,CASSPLIDEAFF,TGTGCCAGCTCACCATTAATTGATGAAGCTTTCTTT
few,.,TRBV20-1,TRBJ1-2,CSASLGRGALYGYTF,TGCAGTGCTAGCCTGGGAAGAGGTGCCCTATATGGCTACACCTTC
few,.,TRBV7-2,TRBJ2-7,CASVSPNYYEQYF,TGTGCCAGCGTTTCTCCGAATTACTACGAGCAGTACTTC
.,.,TRBV9,TRBJ1-1,CASSGGQVTEAFF,TGTGCCAGCAGCGGGGGGCAAGTCACTGAAGCTTTCTTT
many,.,TRBV27,TRBJ2-7,CASSLSQGAIYEQYF,TGTGCCAGCAGTTTATCTCAGGGTGCCATCTACGAGCAGTACTTC
few,.,TRBV5-1,TRBJ1-1,CASSKTGRENTEAFF,TGCGCCAGCAGTAAAACAGGGAGGGAGAACACTGAAGCTTTCTTT
.,.,TRBV19,TRBJ1-4,CASSRTVSNEKLFF,TGTGCCAGTAGTCGGACCGTCTCTAATGAAAAACTGTTTTTT
.,.,TRBV4-1,TRBJ2-7,CASSQTLTGKYEQYF,TGCGCCAGCAGCCAGACCCTTACAGGGAAGTACGAGCAGTACTTC
.,.,TRBV25-1,TRBJ2-5,CAIAVLGLETQYF,TGTGCCATCGCGGTGCTGGGGCTTGAGACCCAGTACTTC
.,TRBD2,TRBV4-1,TRBJ2-5,CASSQERAAGVAQETQYF,TGCGCCAGCAGCCAAGAGAGGGCTGCGGGGGTCGCGCAAGAGACCCAGTACTTC
.,TRBD2,TRBV9,TRBJ2-2,CASSVRTSGLNTGELFF,TGTGCCAGCAGCGTCCGGACTAGCGGGTTGAACACCGGGGAGCTGTTTTTT
few,.,TRBV7-9,TRBJ2-7,CASSLAVGLVDEQYF,TGTGCCAGCAGCTTAGCAGTAGGCCTGGTGGACGAGCAGTACTTC
.,TRBD2,TRBV18,TRBJ2-2,CASSPIAGVNTGELFF,TGTGCCAGCTCACCAATAGCGGGAGTAAATACCGGGGAGCTGTTTTTT
.,TRBD1,TRBV20-1,TRBJ1-1,CSAIQDRGFSYGTEAFF,TGCAGTGCTATTCAGGACAGGGGGTTTTCGTATGGCACTGAAGCTTTCTTT
.,.,TRBV12-3/TRBV12-4,TRBJ1-1,CASSLDRRAFF,TGTGCCAGCAGTTTAGACAGAAGGGCTTTCTTT
.,.,TRBV20-1,TRBJ1-1,CSARASATEAFF,TGCAGTGCTAGAGCCTCGGCCACTGAAGCTTTCTTT
few,.,TRBV12-3/TRBV12-4,TRBJ2-2,CASSLDLREDTGELFF,TGTGCCAGCAGTTTAGATCTCAGAGAGGACACCGGGGAGCTGTTTTTT
.,.,TRBV7-3,TRBJ2-7,CASSLEVGDSYEQYF,TGTGCCAGCAGCTTAGAGGTGGGGGACTCCTACGAGCAGTACTTC
few,.,TRBV20-1,TRBJ2-2,CSARVIQGGAGELFF,TGCAGTGCTAGAGTCATACAGGGTGGGGCCGGGGAGCTGTTTTTT
.,.,TRBV7-2,TRBJ2-6,CASSFPSGANVLTF,TGTGCCAGCAGCTTTCCCTCTGGGGCCAACGTCCTGACTTTC
few,.,TRBV5-1,TRBJ2-1,CASSMGSRDSYNEQFF,TGCGCCAGCAGCATGGGCTCCCGGGACTCCTACAATGAGCAGTTCTTC
few,.,TRBV3-1,TRBJ1-1,CASSLHQGNTEAFF,TGTGCCAGCAGCCTACACCAGGGAAACACTGAAGCTTTCTTT
.,.,TRBV27,TRBJ2-1,CASSLSPGSEQFF,TGTGCCAGCAGTTTATCGCCGGGTTCTGAGCAGTTCTTC
.,.,TRBV4-1,TRBJ1-5,CASSKYPVVPDSSFNQPQHF,TGCGCCAGCTCGAAGTACCCGGTAGTTCCGGACAGTAGTTTCAATCAGCCCCAGCATTTT
.,.,TRBV15,TRBJ2-2,CATSRDYPNTGELIF,TGTGCCACCAGCAGGGACTACCCGAACACCGGGGAGCTGATTTTT
.,.,TRBV25-1,TRBJ2-1,CASATGFGYNEQFF,TGTGCCAGCGCCACAGGGTTCGGCTACAATGAGCAGTTCTTC
few,.,TRBV9,TRBJ1-6,CASSPRTANSPLHF,TGTGCCAGCAGCCCTCGGACTGCTAATTCACCCCTCCACTTT
few,TRBD1,TRBV11-2,TRBJ1-4,CASSSTGVEKLFF,TGTGCCAGCAGCTCCACAGGGGTTGAAAAACTGTTTTTT
.,.,TRBV4-2,TRBJ1-3,CASSQESASGNTIYF,TGTGCCAGCAGCCAAGAGTCCGCCTCTGGAAACACCATATATTTT
.,.,TRBV20-1,TRBJ2-5,CSARGGASETQYF,TGCAGTGCTAGAGGGGGGGCCTCAGAGACCCAGTACTTC
few,TRBD1,TRBV20-1,TRBJ2-5,CSASVRGHWETQYF,TGCAGTGCTTCCGTAAGGGGGCATTGGGAGACCCAGTACTTC
.,.,TRBV30,TRBJ2-2,CAWSTPSGSGELFF,TGTGCCTGGAGTACACCCTCAGGGTCCGGGGAGCTGTTTTTT
few,TRBD1,TRBV29-1,TRBJ1-1,CSGGQMNTEAFF,TGCAGCGGGGGACAGATGAACACTGAAGCTTTCTTT
.,TRBD1,TRBV10-3,TRBJ2-1,CAISEIAGTGDLSYNEQFF,TGTGCCATCAGTGAGATTGCGGGGACAGGTGATCTCTCCTACAATGAGCAGTTCTTC
few,.,TRBV5-1,TRBJ2-5,CASSLMGRHGETQYF,TGCGCCAGCAGCCTTATGGGACGCCACGGAGAGACCCAGTACTTC
.,.,TRBV12-3/TRBV12-4,TRBJ1-1,CASRTASNTEAFF,TGTGCCAGCAGGACAGCTTCGAACACTGAAGCTTTCTTT
few,TRBD2,TRBV27,TRBJ2-3,CASSSRGVTDTQYF,TGTGCCAGCAGTTCCCGGGGGGTGACAGATACGCAGTATTTT
.,.,TRBV29-1,TRBJ2-2,CSVERGDRNTGELFF,TGCAGCGTTGAAAGGGGGGACAGAAACACCGGGGAGCTGTTTTTT
.,.,TRBV20-1,TRBJ2-3,CSASRVGRPTDTQYF,TGCAGTGCTAGTCGAGTAGGTAGGCCCACAGATACGCAGTATTTT
few,.,TRBV7-9,TRBJ2-3,CASSSTGPSGDTQYF,TGTGCCAGCAGTTCAACCGGGCCTTCAGGAGATACGCAGTATTTT
.,TRBD1,TRBV7-9,TRBJ2-5,CASSLAQGQGLAF,TGTGCCAGCAGCTTAGCCCAGGGACAGGGGCTCGCATTC
.,TRBD2,TRBV7-8,TRBJ2-1,CASSTSSGSHYEQFF,TGTGCCAGCAGCACGTCTAGCGGGAGTCATTATGAGCAGTTCTTC
many,.,TRBV6-2/TRBV6-3,TRBJ2-1,CASSYTANEQFF,TGTGCCAGCAGTTATACGGCCAATGAGCAGTTCTTC